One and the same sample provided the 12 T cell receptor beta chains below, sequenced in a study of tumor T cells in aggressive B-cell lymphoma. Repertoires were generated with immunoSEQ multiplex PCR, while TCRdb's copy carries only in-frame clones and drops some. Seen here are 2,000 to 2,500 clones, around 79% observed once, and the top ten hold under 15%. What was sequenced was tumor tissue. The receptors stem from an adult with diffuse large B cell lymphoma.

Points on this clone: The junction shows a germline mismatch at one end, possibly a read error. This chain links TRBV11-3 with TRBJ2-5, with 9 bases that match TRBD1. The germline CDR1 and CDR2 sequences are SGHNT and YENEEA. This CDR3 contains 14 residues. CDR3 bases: TGTGCCAGCAGTATCGGGACAGGGATGGAGACTCAGTACTTC. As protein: CASSIGTGMETQYF. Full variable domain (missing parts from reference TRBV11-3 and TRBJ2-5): EAGVVQSPRYKIIEKKQPVAFWCNPISGHNTLYWYLQNLGQGPELLIRYENEEAVDDSQLPKDRFSAERLKGVDSTLKIQPAELGDSAVYLCASSIGTGMETQYFGPGTRLLVL.

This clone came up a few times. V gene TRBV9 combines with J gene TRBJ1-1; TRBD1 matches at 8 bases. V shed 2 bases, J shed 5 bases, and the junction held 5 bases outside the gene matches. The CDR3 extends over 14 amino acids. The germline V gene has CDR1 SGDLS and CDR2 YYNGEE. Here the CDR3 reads CASSVTGGRTEAFF. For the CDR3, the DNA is TGTGCCAGCAGCGTCACAGGGGGTAGGACTGAAGCTTTCTTT.

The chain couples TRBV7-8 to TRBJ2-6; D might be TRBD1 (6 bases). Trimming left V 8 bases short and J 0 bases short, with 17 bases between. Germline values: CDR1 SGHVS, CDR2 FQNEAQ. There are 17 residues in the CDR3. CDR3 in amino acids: CASAKTGSLSGANVLTF. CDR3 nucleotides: TGTGCCAGCGCGAAAACAGGGAGCCTCTCTGGGGCCAACGTCCTGACTTTC.

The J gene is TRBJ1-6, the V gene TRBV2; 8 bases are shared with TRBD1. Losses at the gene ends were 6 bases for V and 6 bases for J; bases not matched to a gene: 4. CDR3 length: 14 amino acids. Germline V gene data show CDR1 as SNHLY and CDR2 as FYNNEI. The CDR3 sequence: CASRTGQGNSPLHF. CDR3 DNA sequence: TGTGCCAGCAGAACCGGACAGGGTAATTCACCCCTCCACTTT.

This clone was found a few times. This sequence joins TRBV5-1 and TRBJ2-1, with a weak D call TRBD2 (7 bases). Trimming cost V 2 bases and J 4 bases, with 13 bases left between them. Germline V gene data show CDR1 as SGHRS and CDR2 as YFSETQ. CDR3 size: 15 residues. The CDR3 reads CASSFTGGQYNEQFF. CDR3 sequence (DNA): TGCGCCAGCAGCTTTACGGGGGGCCAGTACAATGAGCAGTTCTTC.

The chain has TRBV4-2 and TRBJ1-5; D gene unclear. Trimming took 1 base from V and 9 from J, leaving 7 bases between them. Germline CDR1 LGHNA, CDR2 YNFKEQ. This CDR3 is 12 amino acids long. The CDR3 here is CASSQGGGPQHF. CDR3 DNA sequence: TGTGCCAGCAGCCAAGGGGGAGGGCCCCAGCATTTT.

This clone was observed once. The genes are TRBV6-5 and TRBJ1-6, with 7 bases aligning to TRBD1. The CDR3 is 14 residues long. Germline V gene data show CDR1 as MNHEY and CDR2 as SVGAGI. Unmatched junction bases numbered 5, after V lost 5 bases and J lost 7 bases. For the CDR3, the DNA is TGTGCCAGCAGTAGACAGGGAGTGAATTCACCCCTCCACTTT. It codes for CASSRQGVNSPLHF.

The CDR3: CASMGQRGTEAFF. CDR3 DNA: TGCGCCAGCATGGGACAAAGAGGCACTGAAGCTTTCTTT. This sequence joins TRBV5-1 and TRBJ1-1; tentative D call: TRBD1 (6 bases). The CDR3 has 13 amino acids. Germline V gene data show CDR1 as SGHRS and CDR2 as YFSETQ. V was shortened by 6 bases and J by 4 bases, with 13 bases between the two germline ends.

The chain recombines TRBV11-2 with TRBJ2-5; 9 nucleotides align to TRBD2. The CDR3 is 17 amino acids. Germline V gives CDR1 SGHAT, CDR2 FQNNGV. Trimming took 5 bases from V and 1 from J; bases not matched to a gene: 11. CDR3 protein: CASSRVPSGGTQETQYF. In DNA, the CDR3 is TGTGCCAGCAGCCGGGTCCCGAGCGGGGGGACCCAAGAGACCCAGTACTTC.

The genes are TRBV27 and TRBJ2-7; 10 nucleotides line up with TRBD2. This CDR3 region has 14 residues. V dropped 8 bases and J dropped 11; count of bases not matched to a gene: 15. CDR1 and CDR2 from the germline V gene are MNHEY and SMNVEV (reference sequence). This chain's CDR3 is CASGWLAGAVGEYF. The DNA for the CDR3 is TGTGCCAGCGGGTGGCTAGCGGGAGCAGTGGGGGAGTACTTC.

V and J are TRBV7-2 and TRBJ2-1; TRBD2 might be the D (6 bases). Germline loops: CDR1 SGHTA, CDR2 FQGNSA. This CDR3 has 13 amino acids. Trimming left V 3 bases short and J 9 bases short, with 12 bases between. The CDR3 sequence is CASSLTSFSEQFF. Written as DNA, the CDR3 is TGTGCCAGCAGCTTGACTAGTTTCAGTGAGCAGTTCTTC.

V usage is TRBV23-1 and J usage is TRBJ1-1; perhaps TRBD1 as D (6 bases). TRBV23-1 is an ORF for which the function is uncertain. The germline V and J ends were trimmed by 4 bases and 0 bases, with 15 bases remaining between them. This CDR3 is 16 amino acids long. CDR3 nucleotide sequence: TGCGCCAGCAGTCCCTCGGGGAGGGGGATGAACACTGAAGCTTTCTTT. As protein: CASSPSGRGMNTEAFF.